The clone carrying this T cell receptor (beta chain) was counted a single time. As yet, its antigen is unknown. Profiling relied on immunoSEQ multiplex PCR, and the TCRdb table lists in-frame clones only, not all of them. Of fewer than 1.4 million clones in the sample, roughly 74% were seen once. The CDR3 runs to 14 residues. The data derive from a study of shared clonotypes between healthy human individuals. Study findings and constraints: Donors were few, which limited the genetic and exposure-history diversity represented. Non-shared clonotypes showed lower generation probabilities than clonotypes common to all four donors.

This chain links TRBV21-1 with TRBJ1-4. TRBV21-1 counts as a pseudogene. The receptor comes from a man aged 18-30 years in good health. Some clones in this sample may be carry-over from other donors' samples. The sample taken for sequencing was memory CD4+ T cells from PBMCs. Subset indicated: CD45RA-negative fraction. This CDR3 reads CASSPAGGYEKLFF. The CDR3 DNA reads as TGTGCCAGCAGCCCCGCGGGGGGCTATGAAAAACTGTTTTTT.